This TCR beta chain is drawn from a study of blood T cell repertoires in COVID-19. About the study: Acute-phase and convalescent COVID-19 samples originated in the United States, Italy and Spain. From T cells, B-cell-depleted T cells, or PBMCs came the material, which was cDNA or gDNA.

In the authors' workflow: Amplification from reference gene primers served as the basis for estimated nucleated cell counts. Profiled with immunoSEQ multiplex PCR; TCRdb holds only in-frame clones, not every one. Clone size and the V and J calls come from that table; the DNA yielded D and trimming. The data show approximately 150,000 clones, roughly 90% seen once. The V gene lost 6 bases and the J gene lost 4 bases, with 12 bases spanning the gap. This CDR3 is 13 amino acids long. Looked up from germline, CDR1 is LGHDT and CDR2 is YNNKEL (reference sequence). Sequences were obtained from peripheral blood. The chain couples TRBV3-1 (or the pseudogene TRBV3-2) to TRBJ1-1; D is perhaps TRBD1 (6 bases). The clonotype was recovered from a man in his 70s with acute or convalescent COVID-19. CDR3 protein: CASSFIQGTEAFF. The CDR3 DNA is TGTGCCAGCAGTTTCATACAGGGCACTGAAGCTTTCTTT.